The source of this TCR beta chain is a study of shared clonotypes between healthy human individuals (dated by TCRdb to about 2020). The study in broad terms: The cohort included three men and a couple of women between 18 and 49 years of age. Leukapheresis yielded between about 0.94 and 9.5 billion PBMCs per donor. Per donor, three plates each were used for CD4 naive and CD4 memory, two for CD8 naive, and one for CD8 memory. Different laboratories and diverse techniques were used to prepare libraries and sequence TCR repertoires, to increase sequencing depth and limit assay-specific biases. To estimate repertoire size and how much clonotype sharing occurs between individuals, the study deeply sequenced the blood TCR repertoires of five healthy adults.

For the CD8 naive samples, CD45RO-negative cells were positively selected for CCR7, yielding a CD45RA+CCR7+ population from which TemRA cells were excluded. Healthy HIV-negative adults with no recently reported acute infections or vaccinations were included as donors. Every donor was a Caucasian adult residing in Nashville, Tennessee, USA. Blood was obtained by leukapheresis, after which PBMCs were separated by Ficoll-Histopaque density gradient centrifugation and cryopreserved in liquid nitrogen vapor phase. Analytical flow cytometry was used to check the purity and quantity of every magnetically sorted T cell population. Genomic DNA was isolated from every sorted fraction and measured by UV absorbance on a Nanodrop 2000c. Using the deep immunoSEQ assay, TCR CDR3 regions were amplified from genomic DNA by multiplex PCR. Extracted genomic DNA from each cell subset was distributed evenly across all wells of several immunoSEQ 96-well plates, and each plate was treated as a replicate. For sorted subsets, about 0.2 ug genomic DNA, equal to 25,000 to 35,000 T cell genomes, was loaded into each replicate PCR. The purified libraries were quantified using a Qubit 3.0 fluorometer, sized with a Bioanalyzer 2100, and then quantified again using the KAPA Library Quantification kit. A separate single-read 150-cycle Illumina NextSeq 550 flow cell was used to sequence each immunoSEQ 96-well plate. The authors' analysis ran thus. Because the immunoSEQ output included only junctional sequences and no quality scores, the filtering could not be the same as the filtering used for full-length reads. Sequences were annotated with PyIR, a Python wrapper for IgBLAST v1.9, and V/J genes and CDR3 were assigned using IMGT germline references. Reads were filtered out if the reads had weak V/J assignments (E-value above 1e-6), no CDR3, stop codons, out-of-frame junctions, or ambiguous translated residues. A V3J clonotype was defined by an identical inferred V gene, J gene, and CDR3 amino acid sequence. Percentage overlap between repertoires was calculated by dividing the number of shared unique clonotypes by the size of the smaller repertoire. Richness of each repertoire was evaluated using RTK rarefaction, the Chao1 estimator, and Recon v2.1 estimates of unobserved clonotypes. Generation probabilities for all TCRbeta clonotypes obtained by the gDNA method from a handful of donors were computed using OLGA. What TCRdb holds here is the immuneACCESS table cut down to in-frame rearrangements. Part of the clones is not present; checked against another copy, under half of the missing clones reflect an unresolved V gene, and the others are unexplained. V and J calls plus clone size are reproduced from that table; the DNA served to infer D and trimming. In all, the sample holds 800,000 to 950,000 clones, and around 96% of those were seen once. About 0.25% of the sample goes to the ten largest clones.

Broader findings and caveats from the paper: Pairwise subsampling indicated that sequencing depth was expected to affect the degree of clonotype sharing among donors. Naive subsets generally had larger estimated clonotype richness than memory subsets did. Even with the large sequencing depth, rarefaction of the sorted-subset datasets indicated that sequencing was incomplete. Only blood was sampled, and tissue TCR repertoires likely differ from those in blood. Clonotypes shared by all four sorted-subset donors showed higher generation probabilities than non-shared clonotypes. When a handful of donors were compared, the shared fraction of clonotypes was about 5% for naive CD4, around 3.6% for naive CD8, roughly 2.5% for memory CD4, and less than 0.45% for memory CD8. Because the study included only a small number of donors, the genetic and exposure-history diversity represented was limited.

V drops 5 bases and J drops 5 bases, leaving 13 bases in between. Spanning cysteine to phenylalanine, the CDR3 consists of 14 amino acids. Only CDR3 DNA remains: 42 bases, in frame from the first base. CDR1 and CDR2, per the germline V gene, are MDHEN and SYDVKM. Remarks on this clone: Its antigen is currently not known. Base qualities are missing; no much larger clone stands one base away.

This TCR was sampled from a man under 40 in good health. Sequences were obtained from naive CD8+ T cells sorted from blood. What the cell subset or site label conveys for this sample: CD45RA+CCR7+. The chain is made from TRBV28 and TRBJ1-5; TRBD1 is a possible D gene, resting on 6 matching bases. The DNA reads TGTGCCAGCAGTCAACAGGGAGGCCATCAGCCCCAGCATTTT. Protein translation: CASSQQGGHQPQHF.